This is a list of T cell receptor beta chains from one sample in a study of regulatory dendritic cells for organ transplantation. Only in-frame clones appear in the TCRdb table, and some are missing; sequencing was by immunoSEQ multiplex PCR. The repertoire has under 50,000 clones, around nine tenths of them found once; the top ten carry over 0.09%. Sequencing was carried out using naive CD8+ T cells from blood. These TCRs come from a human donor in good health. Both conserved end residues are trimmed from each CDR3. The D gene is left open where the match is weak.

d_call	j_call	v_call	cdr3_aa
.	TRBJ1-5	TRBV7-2	ASSLARDPLPQH
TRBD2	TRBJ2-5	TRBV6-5	ASTYGLAGVRTQY
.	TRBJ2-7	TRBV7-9	ASSWDNFYEQY
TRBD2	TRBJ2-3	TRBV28	ASSSYVAGIDTDTQY
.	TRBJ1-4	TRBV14	ASSQEGWLEKLF
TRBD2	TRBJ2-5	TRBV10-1	ASRNGTSGLIQEY
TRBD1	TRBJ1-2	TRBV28	ASSYDRDTGPYGYT
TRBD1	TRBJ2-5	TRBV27	ASTGQGQETQY
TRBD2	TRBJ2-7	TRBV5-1	ASSFRTAGVYEQY
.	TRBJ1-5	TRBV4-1	ASSRQRNQPQH
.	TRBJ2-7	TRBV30	AWPMTDYEQY
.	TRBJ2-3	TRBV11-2	ASKTLDRDTQY
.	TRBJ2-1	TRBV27	ASSLYTLRSPLGYNEQF
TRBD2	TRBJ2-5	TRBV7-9	ASSPPGGDGLAGKETQY
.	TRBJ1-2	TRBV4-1	ASSQVDGANYGYT
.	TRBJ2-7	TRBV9	ASSGNLGADEQY
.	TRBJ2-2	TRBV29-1	SVEEGLVTGELF
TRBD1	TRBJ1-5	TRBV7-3	ASRRPGQSYSNQPQH
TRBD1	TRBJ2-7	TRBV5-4	ASSFGQGEQY
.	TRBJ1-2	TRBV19	ASTLVGWDYGYT
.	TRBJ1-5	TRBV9	ASSVGYGQPQH
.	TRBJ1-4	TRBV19	ASSIFFATNEKLF
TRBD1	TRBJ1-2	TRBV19	ASSNLDRASANYGYT
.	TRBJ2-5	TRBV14	ASSLRSVAVDQY
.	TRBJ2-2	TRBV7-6	ASSLINGGGELF
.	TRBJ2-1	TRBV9	ASSVGLGLNEQF
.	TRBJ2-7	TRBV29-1	SVSPGLPPDEQY